Listed here are 15 T cell receptor beta chains from one sample, sequenced in a study of T cell repertoires in cytomegalovirus infection. Antigens for these TCRs are unknown. TCRdb fed the reads into MiXCR, producing one record per CDR3 protein. The sample yields hundreds of thousands of distinct CDR3 sequences, 30% to 35% seen once. Source: cultured PBMCs, taken from culture after CMV antigen stimulation. The receptors come from a human donor in good health (CMV status not recorded). Some clones in this sample may be carry-over from other donors' samples.

Ten or more counts support this clonotype. The rearrangement links TRBV7-9 to TRBJ1-1; 7 bases are a match to TRBD1. This CDR3 region has 11 residues. The V gene's germline CDR1 is SEHNR and CDR2 FQNEAQ (reference sequence). The junction had 1 base not matched to a gene; V was cut back by 5 bases and J by 7 bases. CDR3 coding DNA: TGTGCCAGCAGCCGACAGGGTGAAGCTTTCTTT. This encodes CASSRQGEAFF.

This clonotype was seen only a few times. The V and J genes are TRBV7-9 and TRBJ2-4; D not resolved. The CDR3 spans 12 residues. The ends were cut back, 1 base at V and 8 bases at J, with 6 bases in the middle. Germline values: CDR1 SEHNR, CDR2 FQNEAQ (reference sequence). The CDR3 protein is CASSLEEDIQYF. Here the CDR3 DNA reads TGTGCCAGCAGCTTAGAAGAGGACATTCAGTACTTC.

V gene TRBV11-2 combines with J gene TRBJ2-3; possible D gene TRBD1, 5 bases. The CDR3 has 14 residues. Germline values: CDR1 SGHAT, CDR2 FQNNGV. Trimming took 5 bases from V and 3 from J, leaving 12 bases between them. This CDR3 reads CASSGHEATDTQYF. The CDR3 nucleotides read TGTGCCAGCAGCGGACACGAGGCGACAGATACGCAGTATTTT.

The chain is built from TRBV7-9 and TRBJ2-7, with a weak D call TRBD2 (6 bases). The ends were cut back, 5 bases at V and 3 bases at J, with 14 bases in the middle. The CDR3 sequence is 14 residues long. Germline lookup yields CDR1 SEHNR and CDR2 FQNEAQ (reference sequence). The CDR3 loop is CASSKSGGIYEQYF. The CDR3 nucleotides are TGTGCCAGCAGCAAGTCCGGGGGTATCTACGAGCAGTACTTC.

In this sample, this clonotype turned up a few times. The genes are TRBV12-3 or TRBV12-4 and TRBJ1-1, with a weak D call TRBD1 (5 bases). V lost 5 bases and J 5 bases, leaving 18 bases between the germline ends. The CDR3 sequence is 15 residues long. This CDR3 reads CASSAPRGRKTEAFF. CDR3 in DNA: TGTGCCAGCAGTGCCCCTCGGGGGAGGAAAACTGAAGCTTTCTTT.

This clonotype appeared many times. V and J are TRBV11-2 and TRBJ1-2; the D gene is possibly TRBD1 (6 bases). CDR1 SGHAT and CDR2 FQNNGV come from the germline V gene. Between the trimmed V and J ends, which lost 5 bases and 0 bases, there was a span of 10 bases. The CDR3 loop spans 14 amino acids. The CDR3 reads CASSRDTANYGYTF. For the CDR3, the DNA is TGTGCCAGCAGCCGGGACACGGCTAACTATGGCTACACCTTC.

This clonotype was found many times. This sequence joins TRBV2 and TRBJ2-7; D is unclear. The CDR3 extends over 11 amino acids. V lost 6 bases and J lost 2, with 5 bases in between. CDR1 and CDR2 from the germline V gene are SNHLY and FYNNEI. Written as DNA, the CDR3 is TGTGCCAGCAGCCCTACCTACGAGCAGTACTTC. This gives the protein CASSPTYEQYF.

Turning to this clonotype: One base away lies a much larger clone, so this may be a sequencing read error. The V call is TRBV5-6, the J call TRBJ2-7, with 10 positions matching TRBD2. This CDR3 spans 13 amino acids. Germline CDR1 and CDR2: SGHDT and YYEEEE. Germline trimming cut 4 bases from V and 3 bases from J; bases unmatched to any gene: 1. As DNA, the CDR3 is TGTGCCAGCAGCGGGACTAGCGACTACGAGCAGTACTTC. It encodes CASSGTSDYEQYF.

The rearrangement uses TRBV6-1 and TRBJ1-2; TRBD1 might be the D (6 bases). Trimming took off 6 bases at V and 8 bases at J, with 16 bases between the two ends. CDR1 and CDR2 (germline): MNHNS, SASEGT. The CDR3 is 13 amino acids. CDR3 sequence reads: CASRLRGGEGYTF. The CDR3 DNA reads as TGTGCCAGCAGACTCAGGGGCGGGGAAGGCTACACCTTC.

This clonotype has a count of ten or more. CDR3 region: CASSGALTVGYEQYF. CDR3 DNA: TGTGCCAGCAGCGGAGCCTTAACGGTGGGCTACGAGCAGTACTTC. The chain recombines TRBV7-2 with TRBJ2-7; D is unresolved. With 5 bases removed from V and 3 bases from J, the gap between germline ends came to 17 bases. The germline V gene has CDR1 SGHTA and CDR2 FQGNSA. The CDR3 consists of 15 residues.

CDR3 sequence (DNA): TGCGCCAGCAGCCAGCGCGGCCCCTATGGCTACACCTTC. Translating gives CASSQRGPYGYTF. V gene TRBV4-1 combines with J gene TRBJ1-2; D gene uncertain. The CDR3 is made up of 13 amino acids. The V end was cut by 3 bases, the J end by 4 bases, with 9 bases between. Germline lookup yields CDR1 MGHRA and CDR2 YSYEKL.

This clonotype showed up just a few times. This chain connects TRBV29-1 to TRBJ2-6, with unresolved D. The CDR3 totals 12 residues. Germline values: CDR1 SQVTM, CDR2 ANQGSEA. Trimming took 6 bases from V and 0 from J, leaving 3 bases between them. The CDR3 region has the DNA TGCAGCGTGCACTCTGGGGCCAACGTCCTGACTTTC. Translating gives CSVHSGANVLTF.

This clonotype was counted only a few times. This chain joins TRBV20-1 and TRBJ1-2, with no clear D. CDR1 is DFQATT and CDR2 is SNEGSKA in the germline V gene (reference sequence). This CDR3 is 11 amino acids long. V dropped 3 bases and J dropped 2 bases, with 4 bases sitting between them. CDR3 sequence reads: CSASINYGYTF. The DNA for the CDR3 is TGCAGTGCTAGTATCAACTATGGCTACACCTTC.

The chain carries TRBV27 and TRBJ2-1, with 10 bases aligning to TRBD2. The ends lost 8 bases at V and 3 bases at J; junction bases unmatched: 4. This CDR3 contains 14 residues. The germline V gene has CDR1 MNHEY and CDR2 SMNVEV (reference sequence). The CDR3, as DNA: TGTGCCAGCCTTCCTAGCGGGGGCTACAATGAGCAGTTCTTC. This encodes CASLPSGGYNEQFF.

This clonotype was observed many times. The gene calls are TRBV25-1 and TRBJ2-1; 8 bases line up with TRBD2. CDR3 size: 16 residues. The J segment lost 6 bases and the V segment lost 3 bases, leaving 10 bases of the junction unmatched. Per the germline V gene, CDR1 is MGHDK and CDR2 is SYGVNS. The CDR3 DNA reads as TGTGCCAGCAGTGATGGTGCTAGCGGGTTTGGCAATGAGCAGTTCTTC. It is translated as CASSDGASGFGNEQFF.